This is a list of T cell receptor beta chains from one sample in a study of blood T cell repertoires in COVID-19. Profiled with immunoSEQ multiplex PCR; TCRdb holds only in-frame clones, not every one. The top ten hold 1.5% to 2% of the sample, which has a few hundred thousand clones, 88% seen once. The sample comprised peripheral blood. These receptors all stem from a man between 65 and 79 years old with acute or convalescent COVID-19. Both conserved end residues are part of each CDR3. D genes are given only for firm matches.

j_call v_call d_call cdr3_aa cdr3_nt
TRBJ2-3 TRBV10-1 - CASNVLKAGGDTDTQYF TGCGCCAGCAATGTCCTAAAAGCGGGCGGGGACACAGATACGCAGTATTTT
TRBJ2-1 TRBV6-5 - CASTENPYNEQFF TGTGCCAGTACGGAGAATCCCTACAATGAGCAGTTCTTC
TRBJ1-1 TRBV7-2 TRBD1 CASSLGWGQGAQTEAFF TGTGCCAGCAGCTTAGGGTGGGGACAGGGGGCGCAAACTGAAGCTTTCTTT
TRBJ2-1 TRBV3-1/TRBV3-2 - CASSPLGAPEFF TGTGCCAGCAGCCCCCTAGGGGCCCCGGAGTTCTTC
TRBJ1-6 TRBV28 TRBD1 CASRPGGNSPLHF TGTGCCAGCAGGCCAGGGGGTAATTCACCCCTCCACTTT
TRBJ2-7 TRBV4-1 TRBD2 CASSQVGLANSYEQYF TGCGCCAGCAGCCAAGTTGGACTAGCGAACTCCTACGAGCAGTACTTC
TRBJ2-7 TRBV19 - CASSIRGSGYEQYF TGTGCCAGTAGTATAAGGGGTTCGGGCTACGAGCAGTACTTC
TRBJ2-3 TRBV7-8 - CASSHSDTQYF TGTGCCAGCAGCCACTCAGATACGCAGTATTTT
TRBJ1-1 TRBV27 - CASSFFGGITEAFF TGTGCCAGCAGTTTCTTCGGGGGGATCACTGAAGCTTTCTTT
TRBJ2-3 TRBV7-3 - CASSLSIRGGYTDTQYF TGTGCCAGCAGCTTATCCATCAGGGGCGGTTACACAGATACGCAGTATTTT
TRBJ2-1 TRBV18 TRBD2 CASSLLAGSYNEQFF TGTGCCAGCTCACTTCTAGCGGGCTCCTACAATGAGCAGTTCTTC
TRBJ2-7 TRBV18 TRBD1 CASSPAPGQGVYEQYF TGTGCCAGCTCACCAGCACCGGGACAGGGTGTCTACGAGCAGTACTTC
TRBJ2-7 TRBV4-2 TRBD1 CASSQEGGQGYEQYF TGTGCCAGCAGCCAAGAAGGGGGACAGGGCTACGAGCAGTACTTC
TRBJ2-7 TRBV27 TRBD1 CASSSSDRVYEQYF TGTGCCAGCAGCAGTTCCGACAGGGTCTACGAGCAGTACTTC
TRBJ2-5 TRBV7-2 TRBD2 CASSLAHGLTSGPVLGETQYF TGTGCCAGCAGCTTAGCTCATGGGTTGACTAGCGGGCCGGTTCTGGGGGAGACCCAGTACTTC
TRBJ2-1 TRBV21-1 - CASTAGNPYNEQFF TGTGCCAGTACCGCAGGGAACCCATACAATGAGCAGTTCTTC
TRBJ1-2 TRBV19 - CASSQQTQGSGGYTF TGTGCCAGTAGTCAACAAACACAGGGTTCTGGAGGCTACACCTTC
TRBJ1-4 TRBV29-1 - CSVEIGTTSSLAEKLFF TGCAGCGTTGAAATAGGGACTACCTCGTCCTTGGCTGAAAAACTGTTTTTT
TRBJ2-7 TRBV15 - CATRGRREPTRQYF TGTGCCACCCGGGGGAGAAGGGAGCCTACGAGGCAGTACTTC
TRBJ2-2 TRBV15 - CATSRSRTLTGELFF TGTGCCACCAGCAGATCCCGGACTCTCACCGGGGAGCTGTTTTTT
TRBJ2-4 TRBV9 TRBD1 CASSLGQGMGNIQYF TGTGCCAGCAGCCTGGGACAGGGGATGGGAAACATTCAGTACTTC
TRBJ2-6 TRBV7-2 - CASSLGGGSGANVLTF TGTGCCAGCAGCTTAGGAGGGGGTTCTGGGGCCAACGTCCTGACTTTC
TRBJ2-7 TRBV7-8 - CASSLVGADYEQYF TGTGCCAGCAGCTTAGTTGGGGCAGACTACGAGCAGTACTTC
TRBJ2-2 TRBV7-2 TRBD2 CASSDGSSGSGTGELFF TGTGCCAGCAGCGACGGATCGAGCGGGAGCGGAACCGGGGAGCTGTTTTTT
TRBJ2-1 TRBV11-2 - CASSLAGAEGYNEQFF TGTGCCAGCAGCTTAGCAGGAGCGGAGGGGTACAATGAGCAGTTCTTC
TRBJ2-1 TRBV7-2 - CASSLDSSSYNEQFF TGTGCCAGCAGCTTGGACAGCAGCTCCTACAATGAGCAGTTCTTC
TRBJ1-2 TRBV5-4 TRBD1 CASSLDRGVYGYTF TGTGCCAGCAGCCTTGACAGGGGGGTTTATGGCTACACCTTC
TRBJ2-1 TRBV6-2/TRBV6-3 - CASSWAGEQFF TGTGCCAGCAGTTGGGCGGGTGAGCAGTTCTTC
TRBJ1-1 TRBV7-2 - CASNRALNTEAFF TGTGCCAGTAACAGGGCCTTGAACACTGAAGCTTTCTTT
TRBJ1-2 TRBV14 - CASSQSGAVNYGYTF TGTGCCAGCAGCCAAAGTGGGGCAGTTAACTATGGCTACACCTTC
TRBJ1-2 TRBV4-2 - CASSQEGRGYGYTF TGTGCCAGCAGCCAAGAAGGTAGGGGCTATGGCTACACCTTC
TRBJ2-1 TRBV7-3 TRBD1 CASSLGGTGLPNEQFF TGTGCCAGCAGCTTGGGCGGGACAGGCCTCCCCAATGAGCAGTTCTTC
TRBJ2-3 TRBV7-9 - CASSPGGGSGGVDTQYF TGTGCCAGCAGCCCAGGCGGGGGATCAGGGGGCGTGGATACGCAGTATTTT
TRBJ1-3 TRBV7-8 TRBD1 CASSFRGTGNTIYF TGTGCCAGCAGCTTCAGGGGGACTGGAAACACCATATATTTT
TRBJ1-2 TRBV19 TRBD1 CASSMRVDRRSYGYTF TGTGCCAGTAGTATGCGGGTGGACAGGAGATCGTATGGCTACACCTTC
TRBJ2-1 TRBV10-3 TRBD1 CAISVQGPNEQFF TGTGCCATCAGCGTACAGGGGCCCAATGAGCAGTTCTTC
TRBJ2-3 TRBV11-3 - CASSSEGVDTQYF TGTGCCAGCAGTTCAGAAGGGGTAGATACGCAGTATTTT
TRBJ2-7 TRBV4-1 - CASSPRQGGNEQYF TGCGCCAGCAGCCCACGACAGGGAGGAAACGAGCAGTACTTC
TRBJ1-2 TRBV10-3 - CAISEPLLQSSNYGYTF TGTGCCATCAGTGAGCCCCTTCTACAGTCCTCTAACTATGGCTACACCTTC
TRBJ1-4 TRBV25-1 - CASGRKAGTSNEKLFF TGTGCCAGCGGCAGAAAAGCGGGAACTTCAAATGAAAAACTGTTTTTT
TRBJ1-5 TRBV19 - CASSRTDSYSNQPQHF TGTGCCAGTAGTAGGACAGATTCCTATAGCAATCAGCCCCAGCATTTT